The clone carrying this T cell receptor beta chain showed up just a few times. These data come from a study of CD8+ T cells in alopecia areata. The CDR3 extends over 14 amino acids. Germline CDR1 MGHRA, CDR2 YSYEKL. Trimming removed 3 bases at V and 4 bases at J, with 12 bases between. Sequencing templates came from extracted RNA that was reverse transcribed into cDNA. Assay: immunoSEQ multiplex PCR; the TCRdb copy retains only in-frame clones and omits some. The sample holds more than 95,000 clones; about 40% are singletons and the top ten take approximately 1.4%. The rearrangement links TRBV4-1 to TRBJ2-5; D remains unclear. The sequenced sample consisted of CD4+ T cells sorted from blood. The clonotype comes from a human donor with alopecia areata. CDR3 loop: CASSQFLMVETQYF. As DNA, the CDR3 is TGCGCCAGCAGCCAGTTCTTAATGGTAGAGACCCAGTACTTC.